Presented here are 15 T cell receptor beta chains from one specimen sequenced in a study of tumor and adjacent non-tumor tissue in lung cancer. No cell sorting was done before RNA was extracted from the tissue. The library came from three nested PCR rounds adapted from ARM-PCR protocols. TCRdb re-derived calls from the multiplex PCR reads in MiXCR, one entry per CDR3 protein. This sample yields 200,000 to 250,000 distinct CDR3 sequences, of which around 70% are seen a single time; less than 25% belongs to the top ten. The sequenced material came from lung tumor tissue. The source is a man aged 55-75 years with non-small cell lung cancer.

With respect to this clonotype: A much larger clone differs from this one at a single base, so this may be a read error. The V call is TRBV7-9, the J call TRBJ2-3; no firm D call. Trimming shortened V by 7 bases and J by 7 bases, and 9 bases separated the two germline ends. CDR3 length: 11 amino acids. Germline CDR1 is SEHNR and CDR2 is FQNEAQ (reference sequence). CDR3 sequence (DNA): TGTGCCAGCAACTTCGTAAATACGCAGTATTTT. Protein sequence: CASNFVNTQYF. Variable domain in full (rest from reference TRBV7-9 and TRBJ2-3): DTGVSQNPRHKITKRGQNVTFRCDPISEHNRLYWYRQTLGQGPEFLTYFQNEAQLEKSRLLSDRFSAERPKGSFSTLEIQRTEQGDSAMYLCASNFVNTQYFGPGTRLTVL.

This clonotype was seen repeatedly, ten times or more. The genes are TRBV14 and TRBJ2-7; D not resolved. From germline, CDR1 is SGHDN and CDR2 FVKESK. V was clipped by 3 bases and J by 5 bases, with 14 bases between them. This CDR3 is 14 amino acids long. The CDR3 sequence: CASSHFTKRNEQYF. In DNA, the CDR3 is TGTGCCAGCAGCCATTTTACAAAACGGAACGAGCAGTACTTC.

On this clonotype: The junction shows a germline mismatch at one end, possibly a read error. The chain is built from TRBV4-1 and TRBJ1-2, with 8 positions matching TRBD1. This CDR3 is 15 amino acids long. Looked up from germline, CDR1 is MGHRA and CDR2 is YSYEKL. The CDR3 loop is CASTVDRGSTYVYTF. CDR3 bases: TGCGCCAGCACCGTAGACAGGGGCTCTACCTATGTCTACACCTTC.

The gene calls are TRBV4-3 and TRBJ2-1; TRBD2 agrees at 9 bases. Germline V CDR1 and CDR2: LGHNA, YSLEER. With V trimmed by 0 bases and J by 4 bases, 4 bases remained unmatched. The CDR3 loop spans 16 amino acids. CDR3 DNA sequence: TGCGCCAGCAGCCAAGACTCCAGCGGGAGGTACAATGAGCAGTTCTTC. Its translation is CASSQDSSGRYNEQFF.

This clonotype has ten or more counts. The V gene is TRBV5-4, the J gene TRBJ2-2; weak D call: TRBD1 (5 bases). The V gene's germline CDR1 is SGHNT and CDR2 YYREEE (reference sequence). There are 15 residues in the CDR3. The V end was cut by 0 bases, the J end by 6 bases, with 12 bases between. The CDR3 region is CASSLAGHNAGELFF. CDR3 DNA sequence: TGTGCCAGCAGCTTGGCTGGACACAATGCCGGGGAGCTGTTTTTT. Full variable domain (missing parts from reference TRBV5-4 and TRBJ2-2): ETGVTQSPTHLIKTRGQQVTLRCSSQSGHNTVSWYQQALGQGPQFIFQYYREEENGRGNFPPRFSGLQFPNYSSELNVNALELDDSALYLCASSLAGHNAGELFFGEGSRLTVL.

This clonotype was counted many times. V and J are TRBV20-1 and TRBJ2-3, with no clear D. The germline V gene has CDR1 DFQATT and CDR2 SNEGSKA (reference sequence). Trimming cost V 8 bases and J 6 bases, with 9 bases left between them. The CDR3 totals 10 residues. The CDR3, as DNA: TGCAGTCCCCGTGGGGATACGCAGTATTTT. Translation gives CSPRGDTQYF.

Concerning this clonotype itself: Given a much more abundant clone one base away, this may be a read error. The CDR3 reads CSGRSDYGYTF. CDR3 bases: TGCAGTGGGAGGAGCGACTATGGCTACACCTTC. V and J are TRBV20-1 and TRBJ1-2, with D unresolved. From germline, CDR1 is DFQATT and CDR2 SNEGSKA (reference sequence). Trimming took 7 bases from V and 3 from J, leaving 9 bases between them. CDR3 length: 11 residues.

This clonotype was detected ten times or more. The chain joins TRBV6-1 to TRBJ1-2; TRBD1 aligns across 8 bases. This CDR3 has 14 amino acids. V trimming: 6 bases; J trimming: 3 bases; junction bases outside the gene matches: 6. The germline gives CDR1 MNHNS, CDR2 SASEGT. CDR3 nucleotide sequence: TGTGCCAGCAGCCAGACAGGGGACGACTATGGCTACACCTTC. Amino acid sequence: CASSQTGDDYGYTF.

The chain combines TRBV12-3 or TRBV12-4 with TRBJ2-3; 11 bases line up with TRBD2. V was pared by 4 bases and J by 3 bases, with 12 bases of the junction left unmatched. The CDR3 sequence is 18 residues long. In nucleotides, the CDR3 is TGTGCCAGCAGTTCCGGGAGTAGCGGGAGGGGGCCTACAGATACGCAGTATTTT. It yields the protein CASSSGSSGRGPTDTQYF.

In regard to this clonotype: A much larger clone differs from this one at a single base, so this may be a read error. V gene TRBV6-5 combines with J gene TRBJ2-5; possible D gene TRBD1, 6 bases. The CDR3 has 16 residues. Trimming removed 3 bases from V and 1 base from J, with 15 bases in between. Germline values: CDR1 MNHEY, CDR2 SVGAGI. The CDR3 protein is CASSYQQGLLQETQYF. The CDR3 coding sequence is TGTGCCAGCAGTTATCAACAGGGTCTCCTCCAAGAGACCCAGTACTTC.

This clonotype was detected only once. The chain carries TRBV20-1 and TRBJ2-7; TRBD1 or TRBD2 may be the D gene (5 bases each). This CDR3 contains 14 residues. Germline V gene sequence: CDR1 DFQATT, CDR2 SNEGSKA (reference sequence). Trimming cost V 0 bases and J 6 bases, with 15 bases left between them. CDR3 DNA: TGCAGTGCTAGAGATCGAGGGAAGGGGAGCGAGCAGTACTTC. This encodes CSARDRGKGSEQYF.

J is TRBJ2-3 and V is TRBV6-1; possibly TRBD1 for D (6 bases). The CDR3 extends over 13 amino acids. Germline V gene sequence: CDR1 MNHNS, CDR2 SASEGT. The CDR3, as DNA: TGTGACTTGGGGGCCCCAAGCACAGATACGCAGTATTTT. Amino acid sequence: CDLGAPSTDTQYF.

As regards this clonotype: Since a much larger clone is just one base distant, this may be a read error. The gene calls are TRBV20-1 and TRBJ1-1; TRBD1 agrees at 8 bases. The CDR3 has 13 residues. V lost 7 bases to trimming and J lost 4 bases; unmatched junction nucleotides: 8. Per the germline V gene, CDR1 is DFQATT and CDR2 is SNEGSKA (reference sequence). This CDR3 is CSDTMDRVTEAFF. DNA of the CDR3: TGCAGTGATACAATGGACAGGGTCACTGAAGCTTTCTTT.

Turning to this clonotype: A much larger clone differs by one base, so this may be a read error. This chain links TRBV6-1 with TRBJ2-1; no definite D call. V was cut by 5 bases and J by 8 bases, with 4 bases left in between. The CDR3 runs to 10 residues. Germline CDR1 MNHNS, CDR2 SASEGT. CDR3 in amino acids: CASSYYEQFF. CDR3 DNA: TGTGCCAGCAGTTACTATGAGCAGTTCTTC.

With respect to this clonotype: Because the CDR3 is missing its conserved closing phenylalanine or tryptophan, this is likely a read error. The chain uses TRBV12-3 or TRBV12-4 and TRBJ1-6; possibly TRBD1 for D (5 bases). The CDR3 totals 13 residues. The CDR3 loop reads CTSRVGANSSLHL. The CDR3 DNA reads TGTACCAGCAGAGTCGGGGCTAATTCATCCCTCCACTTA.